This T cell receptor (beta chain) was retrieved from a study of monozygotic twins with inflammatory bowel disease (dated by TCRdb to between 2018 and 2020). With respect to the entire study: A total of 28 monozygotic twin pairs were included in the full study, comprising nine German pairs (four IBD-concordant, five IBD-discordant) and 19 IBD-discordant Danish pairs. Each individual had, on average, about 151 000 unique TCRalpha sequences and 181 000 unique TCRbeta sequences available for analysis. The search for disease-associated traits relied mainly on comparing IBD patients with their genetically identical healthy co-twins within discordant pairs. Findings and caveats that apply to the study as a whole: Compared with healthy twins, IBD patients shared fewer clonotypes with other individuals, and the difference was most pronounced in patients with signs of disease activity. No difference in repertoire similarity was observed between concordant and discordant twins, possibly owing to limited statistical power. Background noise and inter-individual variability may have been introduced into the repertoires by the differing immunosuppressive treatments among patients. The analysis was unable to tell apart different T cell subtypes. No single strong signal or clonotype linked to IBD turned up in the results, so the idea that one exists was not supported. IBD patients had lower TCRbeta repertoire diversity, measured by the inverse Simpson index, than their healthy co-twins.

Libraries came from 5' RACE. Each TCR library was prepared from about 3.5 ug of total RNA. For each sample, cDNA synthesis was carried out in eight separate reactions using SMARTScribe reverse transcriptase. Unique molecular identifiers containing a 6-nucleotide sample barcode were introduced through template switching during cDNA synthesis. Two nested PCRs of about 17 and 10 cycles amplified the TCRalpha and TCRbeta cDNA, and bead purification followed each PCR. Before amplification, the cDNA was treated with uracil DNA-glycosylase and purified using the QIAquick PCR purification kit. The second PCR added Illumina TruSeq-compatible adapters along with sample-specific barcodes. Library quality and concentration were checked on TapeStation and Qubit, and libraries were pooled at roughly 5.1 ng each. Sequencing of pooled libraries was carried out on an Illumina HiSeq2500 single-index Rapid Run using 2 x 100 bp reads and custom sequencing primers. In the source study's methods: MiGEC version 1.2.6 was used for UMI-based consensus assembly to correct PCR and sequencing errors. MiXCR version 2.1.1 was used to carry out V(D)J alignment, clonotype assembly and CDR3 extraction. Gene usage, clonotype sharing and MAIT/NKT TCR abundance were normalised by analysing the top 1000, 10 000 and 20 000 clonotypes per sample. After downsampling to 27 000 UMIs, diversity was calculated as the inverse Simpson index using the vegan R package. Statistical testing used paired Mann-Whitney U tests on the discordant twin pairs and applied Benjamini-Hochberg correction for multiple testing. Once TCRdb had reprocessed the reads, it stored one entry per CDR3 protein sequence and supplied no DNA. Here the V and J calls rest on TCRdb's processing, not on the authors' analysis. The sample table records approximately 380,000 distinct CDR3 sequences. The biggest ten clones account for approximately 2.4% of the sample.

From each donor, a roughly 2.5 ml peripheral blood sample was collected into PAXgene tubes and kept at -80 degrees C. Total RNA was isolated from whole blood with the PAXgene blood miRNA kit on an automated QIAcube, without T cell sorting. Peripheral blood from monozygotic twin pairs concordant or discordant for inflammatory bowel disease was subjected to deep TCRalpha and TCRbeta repertoire profiling with unique molecular barcoding. Smoking habits were recorded for all twin pairs, with individuals classified as current, former or never smokers. Turning to this clonotype: There is no known antigen for this receptor.

The cysteine opens and the phenylalanine closes a CDR3 of 14 amino acids. No DNA sequence was recorded. CDR1 and CDR2 are read off the germline V gene as KGHSH and LQKENI. The chain is encoded by TRBV18 joined to TRBJ2-3; no DNA is available, so the TRBD1 call from TCRdb remains unchecked. This TCR was sampled from a human donor with ulcerative colitis or Crohn's disease, or a healthy co-twin of an affected twin (not recorded which). Sequenced: blood. The CDR3 region has the sequence CASSPQGTTDTQYF.